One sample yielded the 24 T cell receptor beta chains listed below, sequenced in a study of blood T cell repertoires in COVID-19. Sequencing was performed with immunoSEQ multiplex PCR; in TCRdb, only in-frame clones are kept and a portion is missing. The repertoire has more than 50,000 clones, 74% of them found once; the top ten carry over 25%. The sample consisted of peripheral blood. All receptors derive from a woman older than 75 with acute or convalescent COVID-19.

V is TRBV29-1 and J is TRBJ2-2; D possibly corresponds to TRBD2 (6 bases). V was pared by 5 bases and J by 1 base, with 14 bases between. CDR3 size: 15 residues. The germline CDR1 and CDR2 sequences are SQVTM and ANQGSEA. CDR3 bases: TGCAGCGTTTCCAGGACTACCATGAACACCGGGGAGCTGTTTTTT. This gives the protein CSVSRTTMNTGELFF.

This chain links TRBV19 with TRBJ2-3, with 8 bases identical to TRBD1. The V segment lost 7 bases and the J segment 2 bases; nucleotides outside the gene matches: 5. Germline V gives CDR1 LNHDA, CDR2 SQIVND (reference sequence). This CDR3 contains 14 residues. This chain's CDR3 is CASKSTGDTDTQYF. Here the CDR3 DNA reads TGTGCCAGTAAGTCGACAGGGGACACAGATACGCAGTATTTT.

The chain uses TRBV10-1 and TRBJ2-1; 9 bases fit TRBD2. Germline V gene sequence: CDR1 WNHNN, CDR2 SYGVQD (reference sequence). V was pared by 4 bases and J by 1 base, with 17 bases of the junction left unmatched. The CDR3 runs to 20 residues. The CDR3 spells CASSGRLSTNSGGSYNEQFF. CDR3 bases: TGCGCCAGCAGTGGTCGGCTGTCCACCAATAGCGGGGGTTCCTACAATGAGCAGTTCTTC.

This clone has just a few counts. The CDR3 reads CSVVRQTKNTEAFF. The DNA for the CDR3 is TGCAGCGTTGTTCGACAGACCAAGAACACTGAAGCTTTCTTT. The V call is TRBV29-1, the J call TRBJ1-1; D may be TRBD1 (5 bases). CDR1 and CDR2 (germline): SQVTM, ANQGSEA. The CDR3 consists of 14 residues. V was shortened by 4 bases and J by 1 base, with 13 bases between the two germline ends.

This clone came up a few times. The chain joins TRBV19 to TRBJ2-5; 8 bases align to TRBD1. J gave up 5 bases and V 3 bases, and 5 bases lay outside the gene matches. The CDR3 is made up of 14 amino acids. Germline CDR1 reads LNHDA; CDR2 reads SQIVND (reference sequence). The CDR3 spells CASSMRQGLETQYF. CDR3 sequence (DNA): TGTGCCAGTAGTATGAGACAGGGGTTGGAGACCCAGTACTTC.

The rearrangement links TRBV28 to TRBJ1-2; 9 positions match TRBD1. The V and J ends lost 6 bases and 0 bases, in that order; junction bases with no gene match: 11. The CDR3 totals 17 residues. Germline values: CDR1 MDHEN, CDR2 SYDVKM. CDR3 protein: CASRLPGTGTPNYGYTF. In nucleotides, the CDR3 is TGTGCCAGCAGGTTACCCGGGACAGGGACTCCTAACTATGGCTACACCTTC.

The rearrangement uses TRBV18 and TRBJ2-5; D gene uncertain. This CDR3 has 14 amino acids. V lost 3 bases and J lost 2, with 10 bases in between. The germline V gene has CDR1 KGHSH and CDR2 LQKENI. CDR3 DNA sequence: TGTGCCAGCTCACCTCAAGGCGGACAAGAGACCCAGTACTTC. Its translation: CASSPQGGQETQYF.

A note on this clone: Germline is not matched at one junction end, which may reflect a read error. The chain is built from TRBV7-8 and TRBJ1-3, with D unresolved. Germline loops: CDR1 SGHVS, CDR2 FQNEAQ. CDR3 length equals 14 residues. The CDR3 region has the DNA TGTGCCAGCAGCCGAAGAGACTCTGGAAACACCATGTATTTT. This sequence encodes CASSRRDSGNTMYF.

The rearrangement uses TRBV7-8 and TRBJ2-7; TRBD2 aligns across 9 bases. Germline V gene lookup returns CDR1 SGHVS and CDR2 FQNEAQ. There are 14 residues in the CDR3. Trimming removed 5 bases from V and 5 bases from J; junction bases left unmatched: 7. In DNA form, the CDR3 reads TGTGCCAGCAGCCCGCGGGAGGGCCAACACGAGCAGTACTTC. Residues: CASSPREGQHEQYF.

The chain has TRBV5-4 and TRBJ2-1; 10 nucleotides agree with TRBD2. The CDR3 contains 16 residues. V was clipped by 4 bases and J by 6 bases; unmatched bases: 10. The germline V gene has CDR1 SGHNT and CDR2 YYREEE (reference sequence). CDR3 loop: CASSREIAGGPNEQFF. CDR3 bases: TGTGCCAGCAGCCGGGAGATAGCGGGAGGACCCAATGAGCAGTTCTTC. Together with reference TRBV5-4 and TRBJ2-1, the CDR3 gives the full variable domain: ETGVTQSPTHLIKTRGQQVTLRCSSQSGHNTVSWYQQALGQGPQFIFQYYREEENGRGNFPPRFSGLQFPNYSSELNVNALELDDSALYLCASSREIAGGPNEQFFGPGTRLTVL.

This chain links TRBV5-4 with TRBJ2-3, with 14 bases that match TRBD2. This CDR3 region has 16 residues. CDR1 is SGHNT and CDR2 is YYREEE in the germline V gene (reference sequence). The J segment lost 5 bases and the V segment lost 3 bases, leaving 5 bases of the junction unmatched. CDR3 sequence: CASSSGLAGGVDTQYF. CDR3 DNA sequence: TGTGCCAGCAGCTCCGGACTAGCGGGAGGTGTAGATACGCAGTATTTT.

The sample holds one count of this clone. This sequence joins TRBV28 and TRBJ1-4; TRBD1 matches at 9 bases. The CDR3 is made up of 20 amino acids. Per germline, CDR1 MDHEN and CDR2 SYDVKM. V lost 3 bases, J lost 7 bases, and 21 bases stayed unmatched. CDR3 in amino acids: CASSFYFADRTGAGGEKLFF. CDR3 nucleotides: TGTGCCAGCAGTTTCTATTTCGCTGATAGGACAGGGGCCGGGGGTGAAAAACTGTTTTTT.

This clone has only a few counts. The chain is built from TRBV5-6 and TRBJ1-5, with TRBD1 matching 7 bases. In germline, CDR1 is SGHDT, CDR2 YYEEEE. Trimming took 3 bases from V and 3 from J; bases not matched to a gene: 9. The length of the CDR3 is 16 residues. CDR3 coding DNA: TGTGCCAGCAGCTATGGGGGACAGACCGCCAATCAGCCCCAGCATTTT. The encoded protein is CASSYGGQTANQPQHF. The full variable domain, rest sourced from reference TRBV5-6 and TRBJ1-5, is DAGVTQSPTHLIKTRGQQVTLRCSPKSGHDTVSWYQQALGQGPQFIFQYYEEEERQRGNFPDRFSGHQFPNYSSELNVNALLLGDSALYLCASSYGGQTANQPQHFGDGTRLSIL.

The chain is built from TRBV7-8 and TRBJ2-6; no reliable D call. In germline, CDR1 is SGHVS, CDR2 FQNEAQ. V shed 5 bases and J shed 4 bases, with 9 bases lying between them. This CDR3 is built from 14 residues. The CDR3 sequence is CASSAAIGANVLTF. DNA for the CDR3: TGTGCCAGCAGCGCGGCCATCGGGGCCAACGTCCTGACTTTC.

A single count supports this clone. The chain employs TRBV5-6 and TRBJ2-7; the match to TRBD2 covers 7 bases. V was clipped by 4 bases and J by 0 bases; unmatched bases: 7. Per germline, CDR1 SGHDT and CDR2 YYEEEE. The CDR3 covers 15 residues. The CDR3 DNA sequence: TGTGCCAGCAGCGTGACGGGACTACTCTCCTACGAGCAGTACTTC. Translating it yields CASSVTGLLSYEQYF.

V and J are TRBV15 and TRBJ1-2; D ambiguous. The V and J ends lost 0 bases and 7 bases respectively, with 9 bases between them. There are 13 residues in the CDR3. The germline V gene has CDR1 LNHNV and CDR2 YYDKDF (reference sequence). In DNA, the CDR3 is TGTGCCACCAGCAGAGATCTGGCGGTTGGCTACACCTTC. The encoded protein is CATSRDLAVGYTF.

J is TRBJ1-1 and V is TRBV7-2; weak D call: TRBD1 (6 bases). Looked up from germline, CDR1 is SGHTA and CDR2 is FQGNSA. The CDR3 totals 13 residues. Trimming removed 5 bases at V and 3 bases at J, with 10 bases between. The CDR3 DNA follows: TGTGCCAGCAGCCCCGGACAGTACACTGAAGCTTTCTTT. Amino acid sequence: CASSPGQYTEAFF. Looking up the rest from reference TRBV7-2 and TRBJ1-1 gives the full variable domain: GAGVSQSPSNKVTEKGKDVELRCDPISGHTALYWYRQSLGQGLEFLIYFQGNSAPDKSGLPSDRFSAERTGGSVSTLTIQRTQQEDSAVYLCASSPGQYTEAFFGQGTRLTVV.

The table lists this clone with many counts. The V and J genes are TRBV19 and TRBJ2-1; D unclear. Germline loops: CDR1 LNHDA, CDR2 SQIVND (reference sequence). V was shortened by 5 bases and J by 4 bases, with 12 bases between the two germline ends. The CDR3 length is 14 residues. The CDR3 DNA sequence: TGTGCCAGTAGTTCTGCGCCTTTTTACAATGAGCAGTTCTTC. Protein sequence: CASSSAPFYNEQFF.

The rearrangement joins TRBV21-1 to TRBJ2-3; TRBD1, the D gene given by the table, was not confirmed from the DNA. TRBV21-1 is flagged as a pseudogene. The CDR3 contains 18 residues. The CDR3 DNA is TGTGCCAGCAGCAATCAAAGAGCGGACAGTTGGATCACAGATACGCAGTATTTT. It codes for CASSNQRADSWITDTQYF.

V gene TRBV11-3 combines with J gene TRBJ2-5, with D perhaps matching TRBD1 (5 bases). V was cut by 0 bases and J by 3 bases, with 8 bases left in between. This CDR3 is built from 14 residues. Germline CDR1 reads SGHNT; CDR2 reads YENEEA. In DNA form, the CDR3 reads TGTGCCAGCAGCTTAGATCCCAGGGAAGAGACCCAGTACTTC. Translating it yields CASSLDPREETQYF.

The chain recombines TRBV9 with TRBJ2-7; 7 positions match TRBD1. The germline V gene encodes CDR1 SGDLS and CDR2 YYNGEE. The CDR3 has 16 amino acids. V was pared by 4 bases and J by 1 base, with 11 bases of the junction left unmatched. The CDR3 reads CASSPRQGSTSYEQYF. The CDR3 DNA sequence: TGTGCCAGCAGCCCAAGACAGGGCTCCACGTCCTACGAGCAGTACTTC. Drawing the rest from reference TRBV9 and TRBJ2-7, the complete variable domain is DSGVTQTPKHLITATGQRVTLRCSPRSGDLSVYWYQQSLDQGLQFLIQYYNGEERAKGNILERFSAQQFPDLHSELNLSSLELGDSALYFCASSPRQGSTSYEQYFGPGTRLTVT.

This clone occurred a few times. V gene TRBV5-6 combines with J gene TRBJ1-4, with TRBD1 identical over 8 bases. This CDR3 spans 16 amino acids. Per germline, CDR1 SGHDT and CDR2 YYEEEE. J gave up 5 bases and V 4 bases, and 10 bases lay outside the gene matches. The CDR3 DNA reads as TGTGCCAGCAGCCCTGGCCTATGGACAGGGAATGAAAAACTGTTTTTT. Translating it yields CASSPGLWTGNEKLFF. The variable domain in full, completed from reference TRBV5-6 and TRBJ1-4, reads DAGVTQSPTHLIKTRGQQVTLRCSPKSGHDTVSWYQQALGQGPQFIFQYYEEEERQRGNFPDRFSGHQFPNYSSELNVNALLLGDSALYLCASSPGLWTGNEKLFFGSGTQLSVL.

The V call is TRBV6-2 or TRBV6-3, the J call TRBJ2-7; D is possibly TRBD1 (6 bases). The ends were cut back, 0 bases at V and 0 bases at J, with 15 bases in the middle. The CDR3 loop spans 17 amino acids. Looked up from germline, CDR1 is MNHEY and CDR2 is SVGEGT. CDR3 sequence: CASSYSGGQGSSYEQYF. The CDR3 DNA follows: TGTGCCAGCAGTTACTCGGGTGGGCAGGGGAGCTCCTACGAGCAGTACTTC.

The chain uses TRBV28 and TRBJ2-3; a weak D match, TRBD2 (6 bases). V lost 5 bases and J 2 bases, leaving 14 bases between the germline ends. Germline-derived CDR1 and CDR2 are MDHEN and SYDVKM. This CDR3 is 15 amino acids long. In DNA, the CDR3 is TGTGCCAGCAGTCTCCGTCGGGACTTCACAGATACGCAGTATTTT. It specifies CASSLRRDFTDTQYF.